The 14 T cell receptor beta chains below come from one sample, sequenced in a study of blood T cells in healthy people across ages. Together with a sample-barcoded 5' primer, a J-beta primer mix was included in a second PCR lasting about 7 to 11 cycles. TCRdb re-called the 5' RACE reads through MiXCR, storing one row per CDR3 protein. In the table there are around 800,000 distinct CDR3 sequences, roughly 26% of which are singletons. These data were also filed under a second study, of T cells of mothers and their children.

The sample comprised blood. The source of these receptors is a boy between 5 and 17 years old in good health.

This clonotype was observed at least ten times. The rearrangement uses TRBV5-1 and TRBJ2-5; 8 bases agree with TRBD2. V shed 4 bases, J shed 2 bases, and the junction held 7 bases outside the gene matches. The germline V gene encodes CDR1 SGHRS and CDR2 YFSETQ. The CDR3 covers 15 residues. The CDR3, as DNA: TGCGCCAGCAGCCTCGGGGGGGGTAAACAAGAGACCCAGTACTTC. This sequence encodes CASSLGGGKQETQYF.

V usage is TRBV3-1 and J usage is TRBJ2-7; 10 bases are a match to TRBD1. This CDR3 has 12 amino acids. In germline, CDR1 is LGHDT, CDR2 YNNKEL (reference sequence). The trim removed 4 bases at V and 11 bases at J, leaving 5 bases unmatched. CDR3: CASSRGQGDKYF. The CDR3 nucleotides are TGTGCCAGCAGCCGAGGACAGGGGGATAAGTACTTC.

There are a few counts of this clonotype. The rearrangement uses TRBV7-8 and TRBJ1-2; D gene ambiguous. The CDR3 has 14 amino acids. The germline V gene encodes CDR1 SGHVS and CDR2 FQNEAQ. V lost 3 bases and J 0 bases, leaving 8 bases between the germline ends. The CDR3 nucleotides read TGTGCCAGCAGCTTCTCGGCAGCTAACTATGGCTACACCTTC. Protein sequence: CASSFSAANYGYTF. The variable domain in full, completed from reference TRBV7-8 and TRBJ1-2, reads GAGVSQSPRYKVAKRGQDVALRCDPISGHVSLFWYQQALGQGPEFLTYFQNEAQLDKSGLPSDRFFAERPEGSVSTLKIQRTQQEDSAVYLCASSFSAANYGYTFGSGTRLTVV.

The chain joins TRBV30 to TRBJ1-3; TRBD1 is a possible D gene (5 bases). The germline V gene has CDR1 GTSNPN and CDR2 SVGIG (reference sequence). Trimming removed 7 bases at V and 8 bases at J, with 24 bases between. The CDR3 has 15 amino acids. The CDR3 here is CASPGAGPQRYTIYF. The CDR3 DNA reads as TGTGCCTCCCCCGGGGCAGGGCCGCAACGGTACACCATATATTTT.

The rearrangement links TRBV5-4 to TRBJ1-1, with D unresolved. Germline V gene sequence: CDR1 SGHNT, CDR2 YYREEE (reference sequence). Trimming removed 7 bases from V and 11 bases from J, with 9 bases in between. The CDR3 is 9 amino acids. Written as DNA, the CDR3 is TGTGCCAGCCCCAATAGGGCTTTCTTT. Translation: CASPNRAFF.

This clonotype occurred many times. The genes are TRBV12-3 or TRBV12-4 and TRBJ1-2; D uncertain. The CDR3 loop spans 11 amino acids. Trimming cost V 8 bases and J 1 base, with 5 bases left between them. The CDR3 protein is CASSRNYGYTF. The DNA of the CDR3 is TGTGCCAGCTCCCGTAACTATGGCTACACCTTC.

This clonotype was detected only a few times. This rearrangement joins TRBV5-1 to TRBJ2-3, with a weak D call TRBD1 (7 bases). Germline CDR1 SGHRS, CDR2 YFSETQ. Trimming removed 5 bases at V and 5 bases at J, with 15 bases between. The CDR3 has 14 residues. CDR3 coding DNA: TGCGCCAGCAGTTTCGGGCAGGGGGGAGATACGCAGTATTTT. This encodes CASSFGQGGDTQYF.

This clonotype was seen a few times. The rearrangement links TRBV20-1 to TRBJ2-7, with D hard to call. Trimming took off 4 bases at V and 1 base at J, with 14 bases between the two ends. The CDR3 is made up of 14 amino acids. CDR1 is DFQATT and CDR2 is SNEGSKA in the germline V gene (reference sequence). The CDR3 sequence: CSAILGEQSYEQYF. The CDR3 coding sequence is TGCAGTGCTATTTTAGGAGAACAGTCCTACGAGCAGTACTTC.

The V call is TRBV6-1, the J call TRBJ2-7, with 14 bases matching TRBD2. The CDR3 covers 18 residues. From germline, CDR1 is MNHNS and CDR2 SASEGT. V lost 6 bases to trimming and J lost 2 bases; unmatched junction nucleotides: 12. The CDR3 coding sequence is TGTGCCAGCAGCCGCGGACTAGCGGGGGGAGTACCCCCCTACGAGCAGTACTTC. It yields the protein CASSRGLAGGVPPYEQYF.

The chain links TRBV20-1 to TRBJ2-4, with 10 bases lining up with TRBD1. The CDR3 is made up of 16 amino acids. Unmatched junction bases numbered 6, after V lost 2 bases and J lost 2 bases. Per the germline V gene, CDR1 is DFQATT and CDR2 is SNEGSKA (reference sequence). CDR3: CSARPGTGAPKNIQYF. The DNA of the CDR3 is TGCAGTGCTAGACCCGGGACAGGGGCCCCCAAAAACATTCAGTACTTC.

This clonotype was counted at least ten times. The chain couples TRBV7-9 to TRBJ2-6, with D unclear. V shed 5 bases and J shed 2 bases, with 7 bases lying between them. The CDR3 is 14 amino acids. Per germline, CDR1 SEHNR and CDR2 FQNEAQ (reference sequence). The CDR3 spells CASSPRAGANVLTF. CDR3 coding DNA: TGTGCCAGCAGCCCCCGGGCTGGGGCCAACGTCCTGACTTTC. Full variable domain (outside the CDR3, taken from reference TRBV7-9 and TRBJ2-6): DTGVSQNPRHKITKRGQNVTFRCDPISEHNRLYWYRQTLGQGPEFLTYFQNEAQLEKSRLLSDRFSAERPKGSFSTLEIQRTEQGDSAMYLCASSPRAGANVLTFGAGSRLTVL.

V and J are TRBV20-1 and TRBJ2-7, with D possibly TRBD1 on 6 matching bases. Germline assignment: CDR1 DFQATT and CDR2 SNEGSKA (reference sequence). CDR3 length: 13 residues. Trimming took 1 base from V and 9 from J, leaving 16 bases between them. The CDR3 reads CSARGREQGRQYF. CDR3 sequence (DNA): TGCAGTGCTAGAGGACGGGAACAGGGACGGCAGTACTTC.

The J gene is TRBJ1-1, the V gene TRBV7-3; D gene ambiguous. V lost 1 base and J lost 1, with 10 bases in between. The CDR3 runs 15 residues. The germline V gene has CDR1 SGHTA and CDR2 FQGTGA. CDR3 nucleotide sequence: TGTGCCAGCAGCTTAAAGGCAGGAGCGAACACTGAAGCTTTCTTT. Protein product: CASSLKAGANTEAFF.

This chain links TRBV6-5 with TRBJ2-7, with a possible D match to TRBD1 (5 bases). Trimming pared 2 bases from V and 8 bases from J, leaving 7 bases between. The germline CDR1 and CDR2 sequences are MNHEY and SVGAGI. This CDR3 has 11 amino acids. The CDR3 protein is CASSYQGQQYF. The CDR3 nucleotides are TGTGCCAGCAGTTACCAGGGTCAGCAGTACTTC.